The TCR beta chain under discussion was sequenced for a study of beta chain features in type 1 diabetes. Regarding the study as a whole: People with Type 1 diabetes carried modestly yet significantly shorter TCRB CDR3s in all four CD4+ subsets.

Germline CDR1 SGDLS, CDR2 YYNGEE. There are 17 residues in the CDR3. The V gene lost 0 bases and the J gene lost 8 bases, with 21 bases spanning the gap. The whole isolated RNA underwent reverse transcription, so sequencing captured expressed TCRB transcripts. TCRdb keeps only in-frame clones here, not all; method: immunoSEQ multiplex PCR. The sample lists 620,000 or so clones, about 14% occurring once. This clone showed up just a few times. What it recognizes is unknown. The clonotype was recovered from a man in his late teens or twenties in good health. The chain recombines TRBV9 with TRBJ2-1; perhaps TRBD2 as D (6 bases). The sequenced sample consisted of naive CD4+ T cells from blood. CDR3 sequence: CASSVDKGGIMSYEQFF. CDR3 sequence (DNA): TGTGCCAGCAGCGTAGATAAGGGCGGGATAATGAGCTATGAGCAGTTCTTC.